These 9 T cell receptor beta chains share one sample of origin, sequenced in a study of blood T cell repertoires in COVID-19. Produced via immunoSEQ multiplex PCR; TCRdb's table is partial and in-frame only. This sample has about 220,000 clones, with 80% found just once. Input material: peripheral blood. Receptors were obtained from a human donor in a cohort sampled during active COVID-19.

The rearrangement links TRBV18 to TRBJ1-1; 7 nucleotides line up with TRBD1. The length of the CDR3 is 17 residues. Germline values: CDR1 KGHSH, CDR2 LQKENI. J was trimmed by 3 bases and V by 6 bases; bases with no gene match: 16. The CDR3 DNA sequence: TGTGCCAGCTCCCGAAACCCCACAGGGGCGGGGTACACTGAAGCTTTCTTT. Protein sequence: CASSRNPTGAGYTEAFF.

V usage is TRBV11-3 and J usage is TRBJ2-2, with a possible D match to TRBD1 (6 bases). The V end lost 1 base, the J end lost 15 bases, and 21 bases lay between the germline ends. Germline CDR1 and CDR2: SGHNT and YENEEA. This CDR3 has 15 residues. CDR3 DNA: TGTGCCAGCAGCTTAGGCCAGACAGGATCCAGACAGTTGTTTTTT. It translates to CASSLGQTGSRQLFF.

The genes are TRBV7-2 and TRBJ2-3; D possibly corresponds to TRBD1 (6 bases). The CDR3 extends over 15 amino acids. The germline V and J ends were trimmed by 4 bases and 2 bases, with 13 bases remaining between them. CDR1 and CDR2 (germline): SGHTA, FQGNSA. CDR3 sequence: CASSSDRAITDTQYF. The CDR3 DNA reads TGTGCCAGCAGCTCGGACAGAGCAATCACAGATACGCAGTATTTT.

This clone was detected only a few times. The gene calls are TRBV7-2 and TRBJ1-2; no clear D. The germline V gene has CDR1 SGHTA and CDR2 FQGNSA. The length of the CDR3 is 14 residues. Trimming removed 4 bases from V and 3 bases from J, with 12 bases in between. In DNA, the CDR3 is TGTGCCAGCAGCTCCCCGGGGTCCGACTATGGCTACACCTTC. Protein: CASSSPGSDYGYTF.

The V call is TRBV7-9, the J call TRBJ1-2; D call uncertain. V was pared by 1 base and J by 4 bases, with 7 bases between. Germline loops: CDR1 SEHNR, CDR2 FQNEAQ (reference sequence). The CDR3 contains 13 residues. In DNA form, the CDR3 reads TGTGCCAGCAGCTTAGACGGAGGCTATGGCTACACCTTC. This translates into CASSLDGGYGYTF.

Here the CDR3 reads CASIPGQGNYGYTF. Written as DNA, the CDR3 is TGTGCCAGCATCCCGGGACAGGGCAACTATGGCTACACCTTC. The chain carries TRBV28 and TRBJ1-2; 9 nucleotides match TRBD1. Germline lookup yields CDR1 MDHEN and CDR2 SYDVKM. The CDR3 has 14 amino acids. J lost 2 bases, V lost 7 bases, and 5 bases had no gene match.

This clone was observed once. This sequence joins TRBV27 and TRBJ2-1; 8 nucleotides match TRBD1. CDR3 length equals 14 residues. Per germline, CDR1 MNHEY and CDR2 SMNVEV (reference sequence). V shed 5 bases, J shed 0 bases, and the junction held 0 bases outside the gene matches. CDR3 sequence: CASSDRGSYNEQFF. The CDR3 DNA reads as TGTGCCAGCAGTGACAGGGGCTCCTACAATGAGCAGTTCTTC.

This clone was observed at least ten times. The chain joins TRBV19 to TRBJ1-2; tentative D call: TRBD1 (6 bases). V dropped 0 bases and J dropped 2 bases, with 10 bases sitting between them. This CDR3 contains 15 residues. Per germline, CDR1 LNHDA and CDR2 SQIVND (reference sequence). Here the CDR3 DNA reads TGTGCCAGTAGTATAGAGAACAGGGCCAACTATGGCTACACCTTC. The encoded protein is CASSIENRANYGYTF.

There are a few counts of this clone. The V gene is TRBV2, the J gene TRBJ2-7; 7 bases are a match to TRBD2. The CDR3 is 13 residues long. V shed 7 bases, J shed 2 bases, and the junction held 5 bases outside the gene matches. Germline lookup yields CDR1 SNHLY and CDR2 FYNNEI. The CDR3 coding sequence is TGTGCCAGCATGGGGGGGGAGACCTACGAGCAGTACTTC. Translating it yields CASMGGETYEQYF.